A single sample is the source of the 30 T cell receptor beta chains below, sequenced in a study of CD8 T cells in Susac syndrome. RNA was extracted with the RNeasy kit, and a quantity of about 0.45 to 1 ug was reverse transcribed using random hexamers. One entry per CDR3 protein, called by TCRdb with MiXCR from the immunoSEQ multiplex PCR reads. The data hold about 430,000 distinct CDR3 sequences, with around 83% observed a single time. The sequenced sample consisted of CD8+ T cells from PBMCs. These receptors were obtained from a human donor with multiple sclerosis.

The gene calls are TRBV5-6 and TRBJ2-1; 7 nucleotides line up with TRBD2. The germline CDR1 and CDR2 sequences are SGHDT and YYEEEE. The length of the CDR3 is 16 residues. Unmatched junction bases numbered 7, after V lost 0 bases and J lost 4 bases. CDR3 amino acids: CASSLVETSPYNEQFF. CDR3 coding DNA: TGTGCCAGCAGCTTGGTGGAGACTAGCCCTTACAATGAGCAGTTCTTC.

This chain links TRBV11-2 with TRBJ2-3; weak D call: TRBD1 (5 bases). Germline V gives CDR1 SGHAT, CDR2 FQNNGV. The CDR3 has 15 amino acids. Trimming removed 5 bases from V and 0 bases from J, with 12 bases in between. This CDR3 reads CASSPYGASTDTQYF. The DNA for the CDR3 is TGTGCCAGCAGCCCCTATGGGGCTAGCACAGATACGCAGTATTTT.

The chain has TRBV27 and TRBJ2-3, with D possibly being TRBD1 (6 bases). There are 16 residues in the CDR3. V gave up 5 bases and J gave up 6 bases, with 21 bases separating them. Germline V gives CDR1 MNHEY, CDR2 SMNVEV (reference sequence). CDR3 sequence reads: CASSNPTGPALDTQYF. DNA for the CDR3: TGTGCCAGCAGTAACCCTACAGGGCCCGCATTGGATACGCAGTATTTT.

The V call is TRBV5-1, the J call TRBJ2-1, with TRBD2 matching 11 bases. Trimming cost V 0 bases and J 6 bases; bases outside gene matches: 5. CDR3 length: 16 amino acids. Germline-derived CDR1 and CDR2 are SGHRS and YFSETQ. DNA for the CDR3: TGCGCCAGCAGCTTGGTATATAGCGGGAGGGCCAATGAGCAGTTCTTC. This gives the protein CASSLVYSGRANEQFF.

This chain uses TRBV25-1 with TRBJ1-5, with D tentatively TRBD1 (6 bases). Germline V gene sequence: CDR1 MGHDK, CDR2 SYGVNS. Trimming took off 7 bases at V and 1 base at J, with 11 bases between the two ends. This CDR3 region has 14 residues. CDR3 in amino acids: CASNQGGSNQPQHF. As DNA, the CDR3 is TGTGCCAGCAACCAAGGGGGAAGCAATCAGCCCCAGCATTTT.

This clonotype has a handful of counts. The chain employs TRBV5-5 and TRBJ2-2; D is uncertain. The CDR3 length is 13 residues. Germline values: CDR1 SGHKS, CDR2 YYEKEE (reference sequence). The V end was cut by 0 bases, the J end by 6 bases, with 6 bases between. Here the CDR3 reads CASSLGEAGELFF. In DNA, the CDR3 is TGTGCCAGCAGCTTGGGGGAAGCCGGGGAGCTGTTTTTT. The complete variable domain, with remaining parts taken from reference TRBV5-5 and TRBJ2-2, reads DAGVTQSPTHLIKTRGQQVTLRCSPISGHKSVSWYQQVLGQGPQFIFQYYEKEERGRGNFPDRFSARQFPNYSSELNVNALLLGDSALYLCASSLGEAGELFFGEGSRLTVL.

The chain recombines TRBV15 with TRBJ1-3; D gene uncertain. Trimming left V 7 bases short and J 0 bases short, with 16 bases between. Germline V lookup: CDR1 LNHNV, CDR2 YYDKDF (reference sequence). CDR3 length equals 16 residues. The CDR3 coding sequence is TGTGCCACCACCTTGTATCCAGCTGTCTCTGGAAACACCATATATTTT. The encoded protein is CATTLYPAVSGNTIYF.

The chain is built from TRBV5-1 and TRBJ1-4; TRBD1 might be the D (5 bases). The CDR3 extends over 14 amino acids. The germline V gene has CDR1 SGHRS and CDR2 YFSETQ. The V end lost 2 bases, the J end lost 7 bases, and 12 bases lay between the germline ends. CDR3 sequence (DNA): TGCGCCAGCAGCTTTGGGACCGAGGGTGAAAAACTGTTTTTT. Its translation is CASSFGTEGEKLFF.

This clonotype was counted only a few times. The rearrangement joins TRBV6-1 to TRBJ2-1, with a possible D match to TRBD1 (6 bases). Per the germline V gene, CDR1 is MNHNS and CDR2 is SASEGT. The CDR3 contains 12 residues. V shed 7 bases and J shed 4 bases, with 8 bases lying between them. DNA for the CDR3: TGTGCCAGCAAGCAGGGGTACAATGAGCAGTTCTTC. The encoded protein is CASKQGYNEQFF.

As to this clonotype: An end of the junction differs from the germline gene, which may be a read error. The chain is built from TRBV27 and TRBJ2-7; TRBD1 agrees at 8 bases. The germline CDR1 and CDR2 sequences are MNHEY and SMNVEV (reference sequence). CDR3 length: 17 amino acids. The CDR3: CAGSLSIVGTGEYEQYF. The CDR3 bases are TGTGCCGGCAGTTTATCGATTGTGGGGACAGGCGAGTACGAGCAGTACTTC.

This chain uses TRBV6-2 or TRBV6-3 with TRBJ2-1; possible D gene TRBD2, 6 bases. V was cut by 7 bases and J by 4 bases, with 11 bases left in between. The germline V gene has CDR1 MNHEY and CDR2 SVGEGT. This CDR3 spans 13 amino acids. The CDR3 nucleotides read TGTGCCAGCACCGAGAGCGGGTACAATGAGCAGTTCTTC. It specifies CASTESGYNEQFF.

This chain joins TRBV12-3 or TRBV12-4 and TRBJ2-7; no clear D gene. V was clipped by 4 bases and J by 9 bases, with 10 bases between them. The CDR3 length is 11 residues. For the CDR3, the DNA is TGTGCCAGCAGTTACGGTACGGGGCAGTACTTC. This sequence encodes CASSYGTGQYF.

This clonotype was detected only once. The rearrangement uses TRBV10-3 and TRBJ2-5; tentatively, D is TRBD2 (6 bases). The germline V and J ends were trimmed by 2 bases and 3 bases, with 10 bases remaining between them. This CDR3 has 14 residues. The germline CDR1 and CDR2 sequences are ENHRY and SYGVKD. For the CDR3, the DNA is TGTGCCATCAGTGAGGGGAGGACCGAAGAGACCCAGTACTTC. This encodes CAISEGRTEETQYF.

V and J are TRBV4-1 and TRBJ2-1; tentative D call: TRBD1 (6 bases). The CDR3 spans 15 residues. The V end lost 0 bases, the J end lost 8 bases, and 14 bases lay between the germline ends. Germline lookup yields CDR1 MGHRA and CDR2 YSYEKL. The CDR3 spells CASSQERGGLYEQFF. As DNA, the CDR3 is TGCGCCAGCAGCCAAGAGAGAGGGGGTCTCTATGAGCAGTTCTTC.

The chain combines TRBV4-2 with TRBJ2-1; TRBD2 matches 8 bases. Germline trimming cut 3 bases from V and 1 base from J; bases unmatched to any gene: 8. The CDR3 runs 17 residues. Germline assignment: CDR1 LGHNA and CDR2 YNFKEQ. CDR3 loop: CASSQGGSGSSYNEQFF. The DNA for the CDR3 is TGTGCCAGCAGCCAGGGTGGCAGCGGGAGTTCCTACAATGAGCAGTTCTTC.

This sequence joins TRBV30 and TRBJ2-7, with a weak D call TRBD1 (5 bases). The CDR3 is 14 residues long. Germline V gives CDR1 GTSNPN, CDR2 SVGIG (reference sequence). The V end lost 0 bases, the J end lost 2 bases, and 11 bases lay between the germline ends. CDR3 protein: CAWSVSDSPYEQYF. DNA for the CDR3: TGTGCCTGGAGTGTAAGCGACAGCCCCTACGAGCAGTACTTC.

This chain joins TRBV27 and TRBJ2-7; perhaps TRBD1 as D (5 bases). The CDR3 is 17 residues long. Germline loops: CDR1 MNHEY, CDR2 SMNVEV (reference sequence). Trimming stripped 1 base from V and 5 bases from J, with 21 bases between. In DNA, the CDR3 is TGTGCCAGCAGTTTATTGAGTGCCCTCGCAGGGAAGGACGAGCAGTACTTC. Its translation is CASSLLSALAGKDEQYF.

J is TRBJ2-1 and V is TRBV29-1; a possible D gene is TRBD2 (6 bases). Deletions cut 6 bases from V and 9 bases from J, with 12 bases between. Germline-derived CDR1 and CDR2 are SQVTM and ANQGSEA. The CDR3 contains 11 residues. In DNA form, the CDR3 reads TGCAGCGTCTGGAGGGGAAGTGAGCAGTTCTTC. Its protein product is CSVWRGSEQFF.

V usage is TRBV9 and J usage is TRBJ2-5, with 14 positions matching TRBD2. V trimming: 4 bases; J trimming: 4 bases; junction bases outside the gene matches: 3. The CDR3 length is 15 residues. CDR1 SGDLS and CDR2 YYNGEE come from the germline V gene. The CDR3 coding sequence is TGTGCCAGCAGCCAAGGACTAGCGGGAGGAGAGACCCAGTACTTC. It specifies CASSQGLAGGETQYF. The variable domain in full, completed from reference TRBV9 and TRBJ2-5, reads DSGVTQTPKHLITATGQRVTLRCSPRSGDLSVYWYQQSLDQGLQFLIQYYNGEERAKGNILERFSAQQFPDLHSELNLSSLELGDSALYFCASSQGLAGGETQYFGPGTRLLVL.

V and J are TRBV5-1 and TRBJ1-1; TRBD1 matches 7 bases. Germline trimming cut 0 bases from V and 3 bases from J; bases unmatched to any gene: 8. Germline lookup yields CDR1 SGHRS and CDR2 YFSETQ. This CDR3 has 16 amino acids. The CDR3 DNA follows: TGCGCCAGCAGCTTGGGGACAGGCGATTTCGACACTGAAGCTTTCTTT. Its protein product is CASSLGTGDFDTEAFF.

The chain carries TRBV6-5 and TRBJ1-4; D perhaps matches TRBD1 (5 bases). Germline CDR1 reads MNHEY; CDR2 reads SVGAGI. The CDR3 covers 16 residues. V shed 0 bases and J shed 8 bases, with 16 bases lying between them. In DNA form, the CDR3 reads TGTGCCAGCAGTTACTCGATTGAGGGGAGAGGCGAAAAACTGTTTTTT. Translating it yields CASSYSIEGRGEKLFF.

The chain has TRBV12-3 or TRBV12-4 and TRBJ2-2, with TRBD1 matching over 7 bases. J lost 0 bases, V lost 6 bases, and 7 bases had no gene match. There are 16 residues in the CDR3. The CDR3 nucleotides are TGTGCCAGCAGCACCGAGACAGGGCCGAACACCGGGGAGCTGTTTTTT. Encoded protein: CASSTETGPNTGELFF.

This sequence joins TRBV19 and TRBJ1-2; 7 positions agree with TRBD1. The CDR3 totals 16 residues. The germline CDR1 and CDR2 sequences are LNHDA and SQIVND (reference sequence). V was pared by 4 bases and J by 2 bases, with 10 bases of the junction left unmatched. The CDR3 reads CASSTPDRNLNYGYTF. The CDR3 region has the DNA TGTGCCAGTAGTACCCCGGACAGGAACCTCAACTATGGCTACACCTTC.

This clonotype was seen more than once but under ten times. V gene TRBV27 combines with J gene TRBJ2-1; 13 bases align to TRBD2. Germline CDR1 MNHEY, CDR2 SMNVEV (reference sequence). There are 15 residues in the CDR3. J lost 9 bases, V lost 6 bases, and 8 bases had no gene match. CDR3 DNA: TGTGCCAGCAGGCAAGGACTAGCGGGAGTAAGTGAGCAGTTCTTC. It translates to CASRQGLAGVSEQFF.

The V call is TRBV27, the J call TRBJ2-7; D gene ambiguous. This CDR3 is built from 14 residues. V was trimmed by 3 bases and J by 0 bases, leaving 9 bases between them. Germline V lookup: CDR1 MNHEY, CDR2 SMNVEV (reference sequence). The CDR3: CASSFGKSSYEQYF. CDR3 bases: TGTGCCAGCAGTTTTGGGAAATCCTCCTACGAGCAGTACTTC.

The chain uses TRBV12-3 or TRBV12-4 and TRBJ2-5; 12 bases are shared with TRBD2. V shed 6 bases, J shed 5 bases, and the junction held 10 bases outside the gene matches. The CDR3 length is 16 residues. The CDR3 sequence is CASRPPGLAGMETQYF. CDR3 bases: TGTGCCAGCAGGCCTCCCGGACTAGCGGGAATGGAGACCCAGTACTTC.

This chain connects TRBV29-1 to TRBJ1-1; D may be TRBD1 (6 bases). The CDR3 sequence is 13 residues long. Per germline, CDR1 SQVTM and CDR2 ANQGSEA. The germline V and J ends were trimmed by 0 bases and 2 bases, with 7 bases remaining between them. This CDR3 is CSVEEGANTEAFF. CDR3 coding DNA: TGCAGCGTTGAAGAGGGGGCTAACACTGAAGCTTTCTTT. The whole variable domain, remainder taken from reference TRBV29-1 and TRBJ1-1, is SAVISQKPSRDICQRGTSLTIQCQVDSQVTMMFWYRQQPGQSLTLIATANQGSEATYESGFVIDKFPISRPNLTFSTLTVSNMSPEDSSIYLCSVEEGANTEAFFGQGTRLTVV.

This rearrangement joins TRBV5-5 to TRBJ2-7; 8 bases fit TRBD1. V was clipped by 4 bases and J by 2 bases; unmatched bases: 8. The CDR3 runs 15 residues. Germline V gives CDR1 SGHKS, CDR2 YYEKEE (reference sequence). This CDR3 reads CASSPAGQGAYEQYF. For the CDR3, the DNA is TGTGCCAGCAGCCCCGCCGGACAGGGTGCCTACGAGCAGTACTTC.

This clonotype was seen just once. J is TRBJ1-1 and V is TRBV5-8; D is perhaps TRBD1 (5 bases). Germline values: CDR1 SGHTS, CDR2 YDEGEE. Between the trimmed V and J ends, which lost 4 bases and 3 bases, there was a span of 13 bases. This CDR3 is built from 14 residues. The CDR3, as DNA: TGTGCCAGCAGCGTGTACAGGCTTGACACTGAAGCTTTCTTT. Residues: CASSVYRLDTEAFF. Full variable domain (remainder filled in from reference TRBV5-8 and TRBJ1-1): EAGVTQSPTHLIKTRGQQATLRCSPISGHTSVYWYQQALGLGLQFLLWYDEGEERNRGNFPPRFSGRQFPNYSSELNVNALELEDSALYLCASSVYRLDTEAFFGQGTRLTVV.

The V call is TRBV6-1, the J call TRBJ1-5, with D possibly matching TRBD1 (5 bases). The germline V gene encodes CDR1 MNHNS and CDR2 SASEGT. Trimming removed 10 bases from V and 2 bases from J, with 30 bases in between. The CDR3 length is 19 residues. The CDR3 coding sequence is TGTGCCACGGATGGGGACTCCCTTTGGGGCCAGGGTGGCAATCAGCCCCAGCATTTT. Its translation: CATDGDSLWGQGGNQPQHF.